A single sample is the source of the 24 T cell receptor beta chains below, sequenced in a study of cytomegalovirus exposure and HLA in healthy donors. PCR amplification relied on 60 Vbeta primers (plus 13 Jbeta primers). Clones were read by immunoSEQ multiplex PCR, and TCRdb kept only the in-frame ones, dropping some. In the table there are just over 150,000 clones, about 80% of which are singletons. Sequenced sample: PBMCs. The receptors here all came from a female donor in good health and CMV-seronegative.

The chain recombines TRBV7-9 with TRBJ2-7, with a tentative D call TRBD2 (5 bases). CDR1 is SEHNR and CDR2 is FQNEAQ in the germline V gene (reference sequence). Trimming pared 2 bases from V and 0 bases from J, leaving 11 bases between. This CDR3 comprises 15 residues. The CDR3 nucleotides read TGTGCCAGCAGCTTATTCCCGGGGAGCTCCTACGAGCAGTACTTC. It encodes CASSLFPGSSYEQYF. The full variable domain, completed using reference TRBV7-9 and TRBJ2-7, is DTGVSQNPRHKITKRGQNVTFRCDPISEHNRLYWYRQTLGQGPEFLTYFQNEAQLEKSRLLSDRFSAERPKGSFSTLEIQRTEQGDSAMYLCASSLFPGSSYEQYFGPGTRLTVT.

This clone occurred a few times. The chain is built from TRBV5-6 and TRBJ1-4, with D unclear. The CDR3 sequence is 14 residues long. CDR1 is SGHDT and CDR2 is YYEEEE in the germline V gene. V was cut by 4 bases and J by 8 bases, with 15 bases left in between. CDR3 in DNA: TGTGCCAGCAGCCCGGGCGAGGGTTACGAAAAACTGTTTTTT. This gives the protein CASSPGEGYEKLFF.

The chain recombines TRBV10-3 with TRBJ2-2, with D unclear. Trimming cost V 3 bases and J 1 base, with 15 bases left between them. CDR3 length: 17 residues. Germline V CDR1 and CDR2: ENHRY, SYGVKD. The CDR3 here is CAISDGLAGGNTGELFF. DNA for the CDR3: TGTGCCATCAGTGACGGTCTGGCCGGCGGGAACACCGGGGAGCTGTTTTTT.

In DNA, the CDR3 is TGTGCCAGCAGTTACAGGGGGACAGCACCTAATTCACCCCTCCACTTT. Translating gives CASSYRGTAPNSPLHF. The chain employs TRBV6-5 and TRBJ1-6; TRBD1 agrees at 7 bases. The V and J ends lost 2 bases and 6 bases, in that order; junction bases with no gene match: 7. From germline, CDR1 is MNHEY and CDR2 SVGAGI. This CDR3 is built from 16 residues.

V is TRBV5-4 and J is TRBJ1-2; unclear D gene. Per germline, CDR1 SGHNT and CDR2 YYREEE (reference sequence). CDR3 length: 14 residues. Trimming took off 0 bases at V and 2 bases at J, with 8 bases between the two ends. The CDR3 region is CASSLDTANYGYTF. The CDR3 coding sequence is TGTGCCAGCAGCTTGGACACCGCAAACTATGGCTACACCTTC.

The V and J genes are TRBV4-2 and TRBJ1-1, with D hard to call. The germline V gene has CDR1 LGHNA and CDR2 YNFKEQ. Trimming cost V 0 bases and J 4 bases, with 15 bases left between them. The CDR3 is 16 amino acids. The CDR3 coding sequence is TGTGCCAGCAGCCAAGAAGGGTTTGAGGGTGGCACTGAAGCTTTCTTT. Protein product: CASSQEGFEGGTEAFF.

This chain joins TRBV5-1 and TRBJ1-3, with 10 nucleotides matching TRBD1. Trimming took 3 bases from V and 4 from J; bases not matched to a gene: 4. This CDR3 contains 15 residues. Looked up from germline, CDR1 is SGHRS and CDR2 is YFSETQ. The chain's CDR3 is CASSSTTGGGNTIYF. CDR3 DNA: TGCGCCAGCAGCTCTACGACAGGGGGCGGAAACACCATATATTTT.

This chain uses TRBV5-1 with TRBJ2-4, with D tentatively TRBD1 (6 bases). The CDR3 spans 14 residues. Trimming removed 0 bases from V and 9 bases from J, with 13 bases in between. Looked up from germline, CDR1 is SGHRS and CDR2 is YFSETQ. The CDR3 sequence: CASSLGQGIGIQYF. The CDR3 DNA is TGCGCCAGCAGCTTGGGGCAGGGGATTGGCATTCAGTACTTC.

The chain joins TRBV4-1 to TRBJ1-1; D might be TRBD1 (5 bases). The V gene's germline CDR1 is MGHRA and CDR2 YSYEKL. Trimming cost V 4 bases and J 1 base, with 13 bases left between them. This CDR3 has 15 amino acids. The CDR3 region has the DNA TGCGCCAGCAGCCTTCTTAGGGGCGCGAACACTGAAGCTTTCTTT. Residues: CASSLLRGANTEAFF.

This chain joins TRBV2 and TRBJ2-6; TRBD2 matches at 7 bases. Looked up from germline, CDR1 is SNHLY and CDR2 is FYNNEI. This CDR3 has 18 amino acids. Trimming at V came to 1 base and at J to 0 bases, leaving 6 bases not matched to a gene. The CDR3 DNA is TGTGCCAGCAGTGAAGGGCTAGCGGCTAGCTCTGGGGCCAACGTCCTGACTTTC. It specifies CASSEGLAASSGANVLTF.

This clone was counted once. The rearrangement joins TRBV29-1 to TRBJ1-3, with TRBD1 identical over 10 bases. This CDR3 comprises 14 residues. CDR1 and CDR2 from the germline V gene are SQVTM and ANQGSEA. With 6 bases clipped from V and 4 bases from J, the junction kept 6 bases outside the gene matches. Written as DNA, the CDR3 is TGCAGCGTCGACATGGGACAGGGGGGAAACACCATATATTTT. It codes for CSVDMGQGGNTIYF.

The chain employs TRBV4-2 and TRBJ2-2, with D unclear. Looked up from germline, CDR1 is LGHNA and CDR2 is YNFKEQ. The CDR3 length is 12 residues. V was clipped by 0 bases and J by 15 bases, with 11 bases between them. CDR3 loop: CASSQDSERLFF. The CDR3 bases are TGTGCCAGCAGCCAAGATAGTGAGAGGTTGTTTTTT.

The rearrangement joins TRBV6-6 to TRBJ2-3, with D uncertain. Germline CDR1 MNHNY, CDR2 SVGAGI (reference sequence). V was pared by 1 base and J by 6 bases, with 8 bases between. This CDR3 spans 13 amino acids. CDR3 residues: CASSYLASDTQYF. The CDR3 nucleotides read TGTGCCAGCAGTTACTTAGCTAGTGATACGCAGTATTTT.

The J gene is TRBJ1-1, the V gene TRBV6-5, with 7 positions matching TRBD1. V was clipped by 4 bases and J by 5 bases; unmatched bases: 4. Germline CDR1 is MNHEY and CDR2 is SVGAGI. The CDR3 has 13 amino acids. The CDR3 here is CASSLGQTTEAFF. The CDR3 DNA reads as TGTGCCAGCAGTTTGGGACAGACGACTGAAGCTTTCTTT.

This clone has only one observation. The rearrangement links TRBV5-1 to TRBJ2-6; possible D gene TRBD1, 6 bases. V lost 4 bases and J lost 1, with 9 bases in between. The germline gives CDR1 SGHRS, CDR2 YFSETQ. The CDR3 covers 15 residues. The CDR3 bases are TGCGCCAGCAGCGAACAGGGTTCTGGGGCCAACGTCCTGACTTTC. This encodes CASSEQGSGANVLTF. Drawing the rest from reference TRBV5-1 and TRBJ2-6, the complete variable domain is KAGVTQTPRYLIKTRGQQVTLSCSPISGHRSVSWYQQTPGQGLQFLFEYFSETQRNKGNFPGRFSGRQFSNSRSEMNVSTLELGDSALYLCASSEQGSGANVLTFGAGSRLTVL.

The chain joins TRBV2 to TRBJ1-1, with 7 bases identical to TRBD1. V lost 4 bases, J lost 4 bases, and 9 bases stayed unmatched. Per the germline V gene, CDR1 is SNHLY and CDR2 is FYNNEI. CDR3 length: 15 amino acids. CDR3 loop: CASSARSGGSTEAFF. CDR3 sequence (DNA): TGTGCCAGCAGTGCCCGGTCAGGGGGGAGCACTGAAGCTTTCTTT.

The chain combines TRBV5-4 with TRBJ2-7; TRBD2 matches 10 bases. CDR3 length: 15 amino acids. Germline V CDR1 and CDR2: SGHNT, YYREEE (reference sequence). With V trimmed by 3 bases and J by 3 bases, 6 bases remained unmatched. CDR3 in amino acids: CASSSLAGAGYEQYF. The CDR3 DNA follows: TGTGCCAGCAGCTCTCTAGCGGGGGCTGGCTACGAGCAGTACTTC.

The CDR3, as DNA: TGCAGCGTTGAAGATTCCGGGAACAGTGAAAAACTGTTTTTT. Encoded protein: CSVEDSGNSEKLFF. The J gene is TRBJ1-4, the V gene TRBV29-1; D remains ambiguous. V shed 0 bases and J shed 7 bases, with 12 bases lying between them. This CDR3 comprises 14 residues. CDR1 and CDR2 from the germline V gene are SQVTM and ANQGSEA.

The chain has TRBV11-1 and TRBJ1-2; a weak D match, TRBD1 (5 bases). The CDR3 totals 11 residues. Germline V gene lookup returns CDR1 SGHAT and CDR2 FQDESV (reference sequence). Trimming took off 5 bases at V and 7 bases at J, with 8 bases between the two ends. CDR3 coding DNA: TGTGCCAGCAGCACAAGGGGTGGCTACACCTTC. Translation gives CASSTRGGYTF.

Turning to this clone: The same CDR3 is also encoded by other DNA sequences in this sample. The chain employs TRBV19 and TRBJ1-5; D is possibly TRBD1 (6 bases). Trimming cost V 4 bases and J 3 bases, with 16 bases left between them. Germline V CDR1 and CDR2: LNHDA, SQIVND (reference sequence). There are 16 residues in the CDR3. The CDR3 DNA follows: TGTGCCAGTAGTACAGAAAGGGCAGGGGTCAATCAGCCCCAGCATTTT. It encodes CASSTERAGVNQPQHF.

With respect to this clone: The same CDR3 arises from other DNA sequences in this sample as well. The chain uses TRBV6-5 and TRBJ1-2; D gene unclear. Per germline, CDR1 MNHEY and CDR2 SVGAGI. The CDR3 consists of 11 residues. Trimming shortened V by 4 bases and J by 5 bases, and 5 bases separated the two germline ends. The CDR3 sequence is CASSSGYGYTF. In nucleotides, the CDR3 is TGTGCCAGCAGTTCGGGGTATGGCTACACCTTC.

This clone was counted once. This rearrangement joins TRBV9 to TRBJ1-5, with D perhaps TRBD1 (5 bases). Germline CDR1 is SGDLS and CDR2 is YYNGEE. The CDR3 sequence is 13 residues long. Trimming stripped 2 bases from V and 9 bases from J, with 12 bases between. This CDR3 is CASSVGGVGPQHF. CDR3 nucleotides: TGTGCCAGCAGCGTTGGGGGGGTTGGGCCCCAGCATTTT.

This clone was picked up a small number of times. The chain couples TRBV13 to TRBJ2-1; 7 bases line up with TRBD2. V lost 3 bases and J lost 7; bases outside the gene matches: 21. CDR1 is PRHDT and CDR2 is FYEKMQ in the germline V gene (reference sequence). The CDR3 runs to 19 residues. CDR3 region: CASSFSSWRYGGGVNEQFF. The CDR3, as DNA: TGTGCCAGCAGCTTTTCATCGTGGCGATACGGGGGAGGGGTTAATGAGCAGTTCTTC. Filled out from reference TRBV13 and TRBJ2-1, the complete variable domain reads AAGVIQSPRHLIKEKRETATLKCYPIPRHDTVYWYQQGPGQDPQFLISFYEKMQSDKGSIPDRFSAQQFSDYHSELNMSSLELGDSALYFCASSFSSWRYGGGVNEQFFGPGTRLTVL.

The chain uses TRBV5-4 and TRBJ1-2; 9 bases map to TRBD1. Trimming at V came to 4 bases and at J to 4 bases, leaving 5 bases not matched to a gene. Germline V gene sequence: CDR1 SGHNT, CDR2 YYREEE (reference sequence). CDR3 length: 14 amino acids. The CDR3 is CASSTQTGGYGYTF. CDR3 in DNA: TGTGCCAGCAGCACTCAGACAGGGGGCTATGGCTACACCTTC. Based on the CDR3 plus reference TRBV5-4 and TRBJ1-2, the full variable domain is ETGVTQSPTHLIKTRGQQVTLRCSSQSGHNTVSWYQQALGQGPQFIFQYYREEENGRGNFPPRFSGLQFPNYSSELNVNALELDDSALYLCASSTQTGGYGYTFGSGTRLTVV.